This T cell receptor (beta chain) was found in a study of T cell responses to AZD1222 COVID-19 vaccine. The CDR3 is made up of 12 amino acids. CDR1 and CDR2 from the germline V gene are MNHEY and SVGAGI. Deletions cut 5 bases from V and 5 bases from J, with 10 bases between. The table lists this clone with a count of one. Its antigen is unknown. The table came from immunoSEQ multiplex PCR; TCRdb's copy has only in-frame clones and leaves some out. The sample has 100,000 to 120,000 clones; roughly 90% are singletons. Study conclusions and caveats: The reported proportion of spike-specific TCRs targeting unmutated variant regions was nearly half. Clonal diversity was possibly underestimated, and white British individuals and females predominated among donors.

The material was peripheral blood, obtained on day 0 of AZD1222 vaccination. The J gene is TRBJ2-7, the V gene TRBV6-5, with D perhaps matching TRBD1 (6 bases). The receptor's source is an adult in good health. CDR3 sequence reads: CASSMQGNEQYF. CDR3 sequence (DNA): TGTGCCAGCAGTATGCAGGGGAACGAGCAGTACTTC.